This T cell receptor beta chain emerged from a study of CXCR3-negative and CXCR3-positive naive CD8 T cells. Looked up from germline, CDR1 is MDHEN and CDR2 is SYDVKM. The CDR3 sequence is 12 residues long. Via 5' RACE with UMI labels, TRB cDNA libraries were prepared. Using the 5' RACE reads, TCRdb records one entry per CDR3 protein without DNA. The sample's table shows some 66,000 distinct CDR3 sequences. What was sequenced was naive CXCR3- CD8+ T cells from blood. Subset specified: CD45RO-CCR7+CD27+CD95- naive CD8+ T cells lacking CXCR3 (TNR3-). This sequence originates from a human donor in good health. Some clones in this sample may be carry-over from other donors' samples. The chain couples TRBV28 to TRBJ1-2. The CDR3 reads CASSPRAYGYTF.